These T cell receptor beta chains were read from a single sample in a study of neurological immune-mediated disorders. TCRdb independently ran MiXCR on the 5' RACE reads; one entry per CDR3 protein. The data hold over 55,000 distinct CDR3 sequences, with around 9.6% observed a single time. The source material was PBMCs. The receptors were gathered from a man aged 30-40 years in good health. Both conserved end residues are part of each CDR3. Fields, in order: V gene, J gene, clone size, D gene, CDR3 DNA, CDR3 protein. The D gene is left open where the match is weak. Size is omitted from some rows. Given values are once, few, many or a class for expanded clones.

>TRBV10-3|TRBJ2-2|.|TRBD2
TGTGCCATCAGATCAGGGACTAGCGGGAGCATAACCGGGGAGCTGTTTTTT
CAIRSGTSGSITGELFF
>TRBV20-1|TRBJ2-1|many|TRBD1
TGCAGTGCTAGAGACCTCAAGGGACAGGGCAATGAGCAGTTCTTC
CSARDLKGQGNEQFF
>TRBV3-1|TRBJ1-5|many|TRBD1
TGTGCCAGCAGCCCCGGGACAGACAATCAGCCCCAGCATTTT
CASSPGTDNQPQHF
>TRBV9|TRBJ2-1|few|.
TGTGCCAGCAGCGTAACGACATCCAATGAGCAGTTCTTC
CASSVTTSNEQFF
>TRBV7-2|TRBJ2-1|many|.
TGTGCCAGCAGCTTAGGGGGGCCGGGCGCGAGCTCCTACAATGAGCAGTTCTTC
CASSLGGPGASSYNEQFF
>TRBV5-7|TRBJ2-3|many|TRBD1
TGTGCCAGCAGCCTCCTATTGCCGGGACAGCAAAATACGCAGTATTTT
CASSLLLPGQQNTQYF
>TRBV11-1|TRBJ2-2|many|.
TGTGCCAGCAGTTCGGGACCGCCGTGGGATCCCGGGGAGCTGTTTTTT
CASSSGPPWDPGELFF
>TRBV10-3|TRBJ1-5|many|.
TGTGCCATCAGTGAGTCGAAACTCGCGCTCCTAAATCAGCCCCAGCATTTT
CAISESKLALLNQPQHF
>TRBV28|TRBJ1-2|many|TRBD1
TGTGCCAGCAGTTTAGGGGGGACAGAAGGTTCGAGCGGCTACACCTTC
CASSLGGTEGSSGYTF
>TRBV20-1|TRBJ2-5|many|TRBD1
TGCAGTGCCAGCCGGGACAGGGAGACCCAGTACTTC
CSASRDRETQYF
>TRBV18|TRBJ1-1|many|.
TGTGCCAGCTCACCGTCCACGGGACCGGGGAACACTGAAGCTTTCTTT
CASSPSTGPGNTEAFF
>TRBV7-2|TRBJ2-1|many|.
TGTGCCAGCAGCTGGGAACCGGGACCAGCATTCTTC
CASSWEPGPAFF
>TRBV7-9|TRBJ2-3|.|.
TGTGCCAGCAGCTTAGGGGGGGCAGGGACTTCAGATACGCAGTATTTT
CASSLGGAGTSDTQYF
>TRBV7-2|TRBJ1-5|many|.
TGTGCCAGCAGCTTAGTGGGCGGAGTCCCTCAGCCCCAGCATTTT
CASSLVGGVPQPQHF
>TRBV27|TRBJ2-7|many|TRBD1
TGTGCCAGCAGACCAGCACCCGGGACAGGGAATTGGTACGAGCAGTACTTC
CASRPAPGTGNWYEQYF
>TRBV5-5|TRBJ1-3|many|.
TGTGCCAGCAGCTTGGAGGATGCGCAGGCCCGGAGAAACACCATATATTTT
CASSLEDAQARRNTIYF
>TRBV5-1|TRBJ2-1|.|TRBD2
TGCGCCAGCAGCAGGACGGGAGGGCTCAATGAGCAGTTCTTC
CASSRTGGLNEQFF
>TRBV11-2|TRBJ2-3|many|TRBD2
TGTGCCAGCAGCGGGGGGGAAGGCACAGATACGCAGTATTTT
CASSGGEGTDTQYF
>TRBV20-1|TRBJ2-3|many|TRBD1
TGCAGTGCTAGAGCGGGACAGGGGAGGGATACGCAGTATTTT
CSARAGQGRDTQYF
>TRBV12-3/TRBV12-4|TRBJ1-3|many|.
TGTGCCAGCAGTCCCCGGGACGCGAGCTCTGGAAACACCATATATTTT
CASSPRDASSGNTIYF
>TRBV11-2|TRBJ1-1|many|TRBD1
TGTGCCAGCAGACTGGACAGGGGGGTGGTTGAAGCTTTCTTT
CASRLDRGVVEAFF
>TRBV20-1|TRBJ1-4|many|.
TGCAGTGCTGGAGACACCAGGGAAGGGGAAAAACTGTTTTTT
CSAGDTREGEKLFF
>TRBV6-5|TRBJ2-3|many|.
TGTGCCAGCAGTTACCTTCAGTCCCCCGGTACGCAGTATTTT
CASSYLQSPGTQYF
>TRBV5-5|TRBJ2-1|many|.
TGTGCCAGCAGCCCAGGGGAAAGCTCCTACAATGAGCAGTTCTTC
CASSPGESSYNEQFF
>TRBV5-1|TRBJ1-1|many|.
TGCGCCAGCAGCTTGGCTGGCGGAAGCACTGAAGCTTTCTTT
CASSLAGGSTEAFF
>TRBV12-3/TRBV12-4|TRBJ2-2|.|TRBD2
TGTGCCAGCAGTTTTGCGGGAGAGGGAACCGGGGAGCTGTTTTTT
CASSFAGEGTGELFF
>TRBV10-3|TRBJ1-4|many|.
TGTGCCATCAGTGAGCTCGTCAGACCAACTAATGAAAAACTGTTTTTT
CAISELVRPTNEKLFF
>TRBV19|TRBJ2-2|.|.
TGTGCCAGTACCTCCTCGGGGACCGGGGAGCTGTTTTTT
CASTSSGTGELFF
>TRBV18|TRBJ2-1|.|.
TGTGCCAGCTCACCACCGGGAGCCCCCAATGAGCAGTTCTTC
CASSPPGAPNEQFF
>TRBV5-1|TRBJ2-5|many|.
TGCGCCAGCAGCGGGGGCTTTGGGCCCCAAGAGGGGACCCAGTACTTC
CASSGGFGPQEGTQYF
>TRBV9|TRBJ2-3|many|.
TGTGCCAGCAGCGTAGACCCCCTTGGCACAGATACGCAGTATTTT
CASSVDPLGTDTQYF
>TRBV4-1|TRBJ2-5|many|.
TGCGCCAGCAGCCCAACGTGGGATTCTGGAAAGACCCAGTACTTC
CASSPTWDSGKTQYF
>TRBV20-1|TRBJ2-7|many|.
TGCAGTGCTCCGATTCCGGGCGGATACTACGAGCAGTACTTC
CSAPIPGGYYEQYF
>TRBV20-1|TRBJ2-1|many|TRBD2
TGCAGTGCTAGGCGGGGACTAGAGCCCCTTTTCGGTGAGCAGTTCTTC
CSARRGLEPLFGEQFF
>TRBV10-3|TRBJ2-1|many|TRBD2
TGTGCCATCAGTGAGGGGACTAGCAATGAGCAGTTCTTC
CAISEGTSNEQFF
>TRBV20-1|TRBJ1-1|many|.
TGCAGTGCTAGAGATCAAGCAGGGCAGTACACTGAAGCTTTCTTT
CSARDQAGQYTEAFF
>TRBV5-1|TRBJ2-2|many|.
TGCGCCAGCAGAATGGACAGGAACACCGGGGAGCTGTTTTTT
CASRMDRNTGELFF
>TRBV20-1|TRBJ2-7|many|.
TGCAGTGCCCCGAGTTCCCGAAGCTACGAGCAGTACTTC
CSAPSSRSYEQYF
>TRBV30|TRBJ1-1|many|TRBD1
TGTGCCTGGAGGGGACAGGTGGGGACTGAAGCTTTCTTT
CAWRGQVGTEAFF
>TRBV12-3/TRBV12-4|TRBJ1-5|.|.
TGTGCCAGCAGTTTTCAGGCTCGAGATCAGCCCCAGCATTTT
CASSFQARDQPQHF
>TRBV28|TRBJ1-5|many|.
TGTGCCAGCAGTTTAGGGCAGACCAATCAGCCCCAGCATTTT
CASSLGQTNQPQHF
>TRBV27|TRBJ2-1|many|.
TGTGCCAGCAGTTTAGCGACGAGCTCCTACAATGAGCAGTTCTTC
CASSLATSSYNEQFF
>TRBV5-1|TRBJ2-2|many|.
TGCGCCAGCAGCTTGGGTCAGCACACCGGGGAGCTGTTTTTT
CASSLGQHTGELFF
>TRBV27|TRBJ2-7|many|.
TGTGCCAGCAGTTTATCTCTAAACTACGAGCAGTACTTC
CASSLSLNYEQYF
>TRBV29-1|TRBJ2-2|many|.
TGCAGCGTTGAACGGACGCCGAACACCGGGGAGCTGTTTTTT
CSVERTPNTGELFF
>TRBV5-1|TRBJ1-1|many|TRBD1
TGCGCCAGCACCCCGGACAGGGCGAGGGCTGAAGCTTTCTTT
CASTPDRARAEAFF
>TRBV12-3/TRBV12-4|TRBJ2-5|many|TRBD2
TGTGCCAGCAGCCTGGACACGGGAGGAGAGACCCAGTACTTC
CASSLDTGGETQYF
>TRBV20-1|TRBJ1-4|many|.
TGCAGTGCTACCCACGTCCGTAATGAGGGGGGAAGCCCATTTGAAAAACTGTTTTTT
CSATHVRNEGGSPFEKLFF
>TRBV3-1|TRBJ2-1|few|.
TGTGCCAGCAGCCAAGTTACTTCCTACAATGAGCAGTTCTTC
CASSQVTSYNEQFF
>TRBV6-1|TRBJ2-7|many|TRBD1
TGTGCCAGCAGTGTCGACAGGGGTACCTACGAGCAGTACTTC
CASSVDRGTYEQYF
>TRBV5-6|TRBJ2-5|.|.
TGTGCCAGCAGCGGGGGGTTACGGGTTCAAGAGACCCAGTACTTC
CASSGGLRVQETQYF
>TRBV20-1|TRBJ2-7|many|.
TGCAGTGCTAGCGGTCTCGACAGCTCCTACGAGCAGTACTTC
CSASGLDSSYEQYF
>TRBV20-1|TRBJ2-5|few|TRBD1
TGCAGTGCTCCGATCGGGACAGCAGAGACCCAGTACTTC
CSAPIGTAETQYF